A selection of T cell receptor beta chains follows, all from one sample in a study of blood T cell repertoires in COVID-19. Assay used: immunoSEQ multiplex PCR; TCRdb lists only in-frame clones, some missing. The sample holds roughly 150,000 clones, approximately 80% seen once. The sequencing input was peripheral blood. The receptors were gathered from a man between 60 and 75 years old with acute or convalescent COVID-19. CDR3s include the opening cysteine and the closing phenylalanine or tryptophan. D genes are given only for firm matches. Size is omitted from some rows. Given values are once, few, many or a class for expanded clones.

j_call d_call clone_size v_call cdr3_aa cdr3_nt
TRBJ1-5 NA NA TRBV20-1 CSASGVRGQPQHF TGCAGTGCTAGTGGGGTCAGGGGACAGCCCCAGCATTTT
TRBJ2-7 NA few TRBV9 CASSSSGSEQYF TGTGCCAGCAGTTCCTCAGGGTCCGAGCAGTACTTC
TRBJ1-5 TRBD1 NA TRBV2 CASRTDGQGAGPQHF TGTGCCAGCAGGACTGACGGACAGGGGGCCGGTCCCCAGCATTTT
TRBJ2-5 NA NA TRBV27 CASSFRSGGAKTQYF TGTGCCAGCAGTTTCCGCTCGGGGGGCGCGAAGACCCAGTACTTC
TRBJ2-3 NA NA TRBV19 CASNPGNPDTQYF TGTGCCAGTAATCCGGGGAATCCAGATACGCAGTATTTT
TRBJ1-5 NA NA TRBV7-2 CASSLTSAGSNQPQHF TGTGCCAGCAGCCTAACGTCGGCAGGTAGCAATCAGCCCCAGCATTTT
TRBJ2-7 NA NA TRBV5-4 CASSLAPDTYYEQYF TGTGCCAGCAGCTTGGCCCCGGACACCTACTACGAGCAGTACTTC
TRBJ2-2 NA NA TRBV5-4 CASSLGTPNTGELFF TGTGCCAGCAGCTTGGGTACACCTAACACCGGGGAGCTGTTTTTT
TRBJ2-2 TRBD1 NA TRBV11-2 CASSSGTGGTGELFF TGTGCCAGCAGCTCCGGGACAGGGGGCACCGGGGAGCTGTTTTTT
TRBJ1-6 NA once TRBV30 CAWSRVGQYNSPLHF TGTGCCTGGAGTAGGGTCGGACAGTATAATTCACCCCTCCACTTT
TRBJ2-6 TRBD1 few TRBV7-6 CASSLAVGTGVAGANVLTF TGTGCCAGCAGCTTAGCCGTTGGGACAGGGGTTGCTGGGGCCAACGTCCTGACTTTC
TRBJ2-7 TRBD2 once TRBV19 CASSKGTSGSIRHYSYEQYF TGTGCCAGTAGTAAGGGAACTAGCGGGAGTATCCGACACTACTCCTACGAGCAGTACTTC
TRBJ2-7 TRBD2 NA TRBV7-3 CASSPGGVPEQYF TGTGCCAGCAGCCCGGGGGGGGTCCCCGAGCAGTACTTC
TRBJ1-6 TRBD1 NA TRBV18 CASSSDRGSPLHF TGTGCCAGCTCGTCGGACAGGGGTTCACCCCTCCACTTT
TRBJ1-5 NA NA TRBV4-1 CASSQEARNQPQHF TGCGCCAGCAGCCAAGAGGCACGCAATCAGCCCCAGCATTTT
TRBJ2-7 NA NA TRBV12-3/TRBV12-4 CASSPSRGEQYF TGTGCCAGCAGCCCCAGTCGGGGCGAGCAGTACTTC
TRBJ1-1 TRBD1 NA TRBV6-2/TRBV6-3 CASSRTGGGSVAFF TGTGCCAGCAGCCGGACAGGGGGCGGGTCCGTCGCTTTCTTT
TRBJ2-1 TRBD2 NA TRBV2 CASRWREGHIEQFF TGTGCCAGCAGGTGGCGGGAGGGCCACATTGAGCAGTTCTTC
TRBJ2-7 TRBD2 NA TRBV6-6 CASSTPTSGGAYEQYF TGTGCCAGCAGTACCCCCACTAGCGGGGGGGCCTACGAGCAGTACTTC
TRBJ2-5 NA NA TRBV12-5 CASGLTPRVQETQYF TGTGCTAGTGGTTTGACACCCAGGGTCCAAGAGACCCAGTACTTC
TRBJ2-3 TRBD1 NA TRBV5-1 CASRPGQPEDTQYF TGCGCCAGCAGGCCGGGACAGCCTGAAGATACGCAGTATTTT
TRBJ1-2 TRBD1 NA TRBV7-2 CASSLTGGNYGYTF TGTGCCAGCAGCCTTACAGGGGGCAACTATGGCTACACCTTC
TRBJ1-5 TRBD1 once TRBV27 CASSSTPGQVFQPQHF TGTGCCAGCAGTTCGACCCCGGGACAGGTTTTCCAGCCCCAGCATTTT
TRBJ1-4 TRBD1 NA TRBV6-6 CASSYRDSQAKLFF TGTGCCAGCAGTTATCGGGACAGTCAGGCAAAACTGTTTTTT
TRBJ2-7 NA NA TRBV6-5 CASSTSSVSYEQYF TGTGCCAGCAGTACTAGCTCGGTTTCCTACGAGCAGTACTTC
TRBJ2-7 NA NA TRBV6-2/TRBV6-3 CASSYPTGDTYEQYF TGTGCCAGCAGTTACCCCACGGGAGACACCTACGAGCAGTACTTC
TRBJ1-1 NA NA TRBV4-1 CASSQEVTGNTEAFF TGCGCCAGCAGCCAAGAGGTGACTGGCAACACTGAAGCTTTCTTT
TRBJ1-2 TRBD1 NA TRBV5-1 CASSLGGTGQGYGYTF TGCGCCAGCAGCTTGGGAGGGACAGGGCAGGGCTATGGCTACACCTTC
TRBJ2-1 TRBD2 NA TRBV27 CASSSLKASGMPSNEQFF TGTGCCAGCAGTTCCCTGAAGGCTAGCGGGATGCCTTCCAATGAGCAGTTCTTC
TRBJ2-1 TRBD2 NA TRBV29-1 CSVDQTSGMGSEQFF TGCAGCGTTGACCAAACTAGCGGGATGGGTAGTGAGCAGTTCTTC
TRBJ1-6 NA NA TRBV11-2 CASSLDRDYSPLHF TGTGCCAGCAGCCTGGACAGAGACTACTCACCCCTCCACTTT
TRBJ2-2 TRBD2 NA TRBV13 CASSWTGTSGTGELFF TGTGCCAGCAGCTGGACCGGGACTAGCGGGACCGGGGAGCTGTTTTTT
TRBJ2-7 TRBD2 few TRBV7-9 CASSFRLAYEQYF TGTGCCAGCAGCTTCCGACTAGCATACGAGCAGTACTTC
TRBJ1-5 TRBD1 NA TRBV6-6 CASSYSGQESNQPQHF TGTGCCAGCAGTTACTCGGGACAGGAGAGCAATCAGCCCCAGCATTTT
TRBJ1-2 NA NA TRBV20-1 CSATRDPGYTF TGCAGTGCCACACGGGATCCAGGCTACACCTTC
TRBJ1-6 TRBD1 few TRBV3-1/TRBV3-2 CASSQGLARQGTNSPLHF TGTGCCAGCAGCCAGGGTCTCGCCAGACAGGGGACGAATTCACCCCTCCACTTT
TRBJ2-1 TRBD2 NA TRBV7-2 CASKLTSGSGHNEQFF TGTGCCAGCAAACTGACTAGCGGGAGCGGTCACAATGAGCAGTTCTTC
TRBJ2-5 TRBD2 NA TRBV11-3 CASSAGAGGEQETQYF TGTGCCAGCAGCGCAGGAGCGGGGGGCGAACAAGAGACCCAGTACTTC
TRBJ2-7 TRBD1 NA TRBV29-1 CSVAVNRGYEQYF TGCAGCGTTGCAGTCAACAGGGGGTACGAGCAGTACTTC
TRBJ2-5 NA NA TRBV28 CASSLGGTQYF TGTGCCAGCAGTTTGGGGGGAACCCAGTACTTC
TRBJ2-3 NA NA TRBV4-1 CASSLVLLVTTDTQYF TGCGCCAGCAGCCTCGTACTTTTGGTTACCACAGATACGCAGTATTTT
TRBJ1-4 TRBD1 NA TRBV4-2 CASSQATGAEKLFF TGTGCCAGCAGCCAGGCGACAGGGGCTGAAAAACTGTTTTTT
TRBJ2-1 NA once TRBV7-2 CASNFRGLEQFF TGTGCCAGCAACTTCCGGGGTCTTGAGCAGTTCTTC
TRBJ2-1 NA NA TRBV3-1/TRBV3-2 CASSQSPGKKSYNEQFF TGTGCCAGCAGCCAATCCCCGGGGAAGAAGTCCTACAATGAGCAGTTCTTC
TRBJ2-7 TRBD1 NA TRBV11-3 CASSVRDRSYEQYF TGTGCCAGCAGCGTCCGGGACAGATCCTACGAGCAGTACTTC
TRBJ1-1 NA NA TRBV6-6 CASSSGDTRNTEAFF TGTGCCAGCAGTTCCGGGGACACCAGGAACACTGAAGCTTTCTTT
TRBJ1-2 NA NA TRBV14 CASSHAGAAAYGYTF TGTGCCAGCAGCCACGCGGGGGCGGCTGCCTATGGCTACACCTTC
TRBJ1-2 NA NA TRBV29-1 CSVGEGPNYGYTF TGCAGCGTTGGGGAGGGCCCTAACTATGGCTACACCTTC
TRBJ2-7 NA NA TRBV12-5 CASALPDRAGSYEQYF TGTGCTAGTGCCCTACCCGATAGGGCGGGCTCCTACGAGCAGTACTTC
TRBJ1-3 NA NA TRBV5-1 CASSPGGAGNTIYF TGCGCCAGCAGCCCAGGAGGTGCCGGAAACACCATATATTTT
TRBJ2-5 NA NA TRBV3-1/TRBV3-2 CASSQDHRVGETQYF TGTGCCAGCAGCCAAGATCACAGGGTCGGAGAGACCCAGTACTTC
TRBJ2-1 TRBD1 NA TRBV5-1 CASSWTSPGTGTHNEQFF TGCGCCAGCAGTTGGACTTCGCCCGGGACAGGGACCCACAATGAGCAGTTCTTC
TRBJ2-7 TRBD1 NA TRBV12-3/TRBV12-4 CASSWGDREKQYF TGTGCCAGCAGTTGGGGGGACAGGGAGAAGCAGTACTTC
TRBJ1-4 TRBD1 NA TRBV29-1 CSATEAGGNEKLFF TGCAGCGCAACCGAGGCAGGGGGTAATGAAAAACTGTTTTTT
TRBJ1-4 TRBD1 NA TRBV5-1 CASRPQGATEKLFF TGCGCCAGCAGACCACAGGGGGCAACTGAAAAACTGTTTTTT
TRBJ2-1 TRBD2 NA TRBV6-6 CASSRAGSSYNEQFF TGTGCCAGCAGTCGAGCGGGGAGCTCCTACAATGAGCAGTTCTTC
TRBJ2-7 TRBD2 NA TRBV6-2/TRBV6-3 CASSGLAGGGEQYF TGTGCCAGCAGCGGACTAGCGGGAGGCGGCGAGCAGTACTTC
TRBJ1-1 NA few TRBV28 CASSLHRKNTEAFF TGTGCCAGCAGTTTACACAGGAAGAACACTGAAGCTTTCTTT